The present TCR beta chain was sequenced within a study of T cell responses to AZD1222 COVID-19 vaccine. The overall study: Pooled samples include second doses given at about 4 or 12 weeks. Study-wide findings and caveats: White British ancestry dominated among donors, who included more females, and clonal diversity was possibly underestimated. Nearly half of spike-specific TCRs reportedly go after variant regions that carry no mutations.

The method was immunoSEQ multiplex PCR; TCRdb's version includes in-frame clones alone and lacks a portion of them. The table includes 100,000 or so clones, 87% detected once. This clone was counted only a few times. Its antigen remains unidentified. The CDR3 totals 16 residues. Sequenced material: peripheral blood, taken on day 0 of AZD1222 vaccination. This receptor was identified in an adult in good health. This chain links TRBV21-1 with TRBJ1-1. TRBV21-1 is given as a pseudogene. The CDR3 is CASSNAIGVDNTEAFF. CDR3 sequence (DNA): TGTGCCAGCAGCAACGCCATCGGGGTAGACAACACTGAAGCTTTCTTT.